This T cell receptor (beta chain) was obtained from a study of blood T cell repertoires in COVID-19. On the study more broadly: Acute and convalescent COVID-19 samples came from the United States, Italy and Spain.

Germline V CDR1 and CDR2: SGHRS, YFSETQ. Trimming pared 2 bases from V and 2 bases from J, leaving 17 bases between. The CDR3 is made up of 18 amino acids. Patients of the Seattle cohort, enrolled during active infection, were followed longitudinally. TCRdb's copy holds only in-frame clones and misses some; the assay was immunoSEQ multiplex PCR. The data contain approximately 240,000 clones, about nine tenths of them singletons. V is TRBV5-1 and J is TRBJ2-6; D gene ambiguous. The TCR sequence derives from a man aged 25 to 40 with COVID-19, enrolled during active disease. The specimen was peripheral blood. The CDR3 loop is CASSFEETRLAGANVLTF. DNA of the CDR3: TGCGCCAGCAGCTTCGAGGAAACACGGCTGGCTGGGGCCAACGTCCTGACTTTC. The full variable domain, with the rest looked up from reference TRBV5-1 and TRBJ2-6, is KAGVTQTPRYLIKTRGQQVTLSCSPISGHRSVSWYQQTPGQGLQFLFEYFSETQRNKGNFPGRFSGRQFSNSRSEMNVSTLELGDSALYLCASSFEETRLAGANVLTFGAGSRLTVL.